These 16 T cell receptor beta chains came from one sample sequenced in a study of CD8+ T cells in alopecia areata. After isolation, RNA underwent reverse transcription to generate cDNA as the sequencing template. Assay used: immunoSEQ multiplex PCR; TCRdb lists only in-frame clones, some missing. The sample includes 150,000 or so clones, approximately 60% of them seen just once. Material for sequencing was CD4+ T cells sorted from blood. The receptor source for this set is a human donor in good health.

As to this clone: Other nucleotide sequences in the sample specify the same CDR3. V is TRBV29-1 and J is TRBJ2-7; D perhaps matches TRBD1 (6 bases). The CDR3 consists of 11 residues. The V end was cut by 6 bases, the J end by 1 base, with 7 bases between. CDR1 SQVTM and CDR2 ANQGSEA come from the germline V gene. The CDR3 spells CSVGQSYEQYF. The CDR3 nucleotides are TGCAGCGTCGGACAGTCCTACGAGCAGTACTTC.

The chain uses TRBV11-2 and TRBJ2-1; D remains ambiguous. Trimming shortened V by 3 bases and J by 7 bases, and 7 bases separated the two germline ends. The CDR3 has 12 residues. Germline V gene lookup returns CDR1 SGHAT and CDR2 FQNNGV. The CDR3 reads CASSFGTNEQFF. DNA for the CDR3: TGTGCCAGCAGCTTCGGAACTAATGAGCAGTTCTTC.

This chain links TRBV4-1 with TRBJ1-3; D remains unclear. V gave up 2 bases and J gave up 0 bases, with 5 bases separating them. This CDR3 is 14 amino acids long. Germline V CDR1 and CDR2: MGHRA, YSYEKL. The DNA of the CDR3 is TGCGCCAGCAGCCAACCTAGCTCTGGAAACACCATATATTTT. Translated, it gives CASSQPSSGNTIYF.

In this sample, this clone turned up a few times. The J gene is TRBJ2-7, the V gene TRBV11-2; 7 nucleotides match TRBD1. The CDR3 runs 17 residues. Germline V gene lookup returns CDR1 SGHAT and CDR2 FQNNGV. V was clipped by 5 bases and J by 1 base; unmatched bases: 14. CDR3 amino acids: CASSLQGTLRGSYEQYF. CDR3 coding DNA: TGTGCCAGCAGCCTACAGGGGACGCTTCGGGGATCCTACGAGCAGTACTTC.

The chain carries TRBV9 and TRBJ2-1; a weak D match, TRBD2 (5 bases). The CDR3 runs 16 residues. V shed 4 bases and J shed 0 bases, with 14 bases lying between them. The germline V gene encodes CDR1 SGDLS and CDR2 YYNGEE. The CDR3 DNA sequence: TGTGCCAGCAGCCGGAAAACTAGGAGCTCCTACAATGAGCAGTTCTTC. Translation gives CASSRKTRSSYNEQFF.

DNA of the CDR3: TGTGCCAGCAGCTTGTGGCAGTGGAATGAAAAACTGTTTTTT. This sequence encodes CASSLWQWNEKLFF. The rearrangement uses TRBV5-6 and TRBJ1-4, with D uncertain. Germline V gives CDR1 SGHDT, CDR2 YYEEEE. The CDR3 has 14 residues. V lost 1 base and J lost 5, with 9 bases in between.

The genes are TRBV5-4 and TRBJ1-4; unclear D gene. The CDR3 covers 14 residues. V was shortened by 6 bases and J by 0 bases, with 9 bases between the two germline ends. Germline CDR1 reads SGHNT; CDR2 reads YYREEE (reference sequence). CDR3 sequence: CASTDAPTNEKLFF. The CDR3, as DNA: TGTGCCAGCACGGACGCCCCAACTAATGAAAAACTGTTTTTT.

This clone has just one count. V gene TRBV5-6 combines with J gene TRBJ2-7, with TRBD2 matching over 8 bases. V lost 2 bases to trimming and J lost 4 bases; unmatched junction nucleotides: 8. Germline values: CDR1 SGHDT, CDR2 YYEEEE. This CDR3 is built from 15 residues. The CDR3 sequence: CASSLGAGAWYEQYF. The DNA of the CDR3 is TGTGCCAGCAGCTTAGGAGCGGGAGCATGGTACGAGCAGTACTTC.

The chain employs TRBV5-1 and TRBJ2-6; D remains ambiguous. The CDR3 extends over 16 amino acids. Between the trimmed V and J ends, which lost 5 bases and 0 bases, there was a span of 12 bases. Germline lookup yields CDR1 SGHRS and CDR2 YFSETQ. DNA of the CDR3: TGCGCCAGCAGTGTCGCAGGTAGCTCTGGGGCCAACGTCCTGACTTTC. Translating it yields CASSVAGSSGANVLTF.

V is TRBV11-2 and J is TRBJ2-2; a possible D gene is TRBD2 (6 bases). Germline CDR1 reads SGHAT; CDR2 reads FQNNGV. The V and J ends lost 5 bases and 5 bases respectively, with 18 bases between them. The CDR3 loop spans 16 amino acids. CDR3: CASSALGPSATGELFF. CDR3 coding DNA: TGTGCCAGCAGCGCACTGGGGCCTAGCGCTACCGGGGAGCTGTTTTTT.

This clone occurred a few times. The genes are TRBV7-9 and TRBJ2-4; TRBD1 is a possible D gene (6 bases). The germline gives CDR1 SEHNR, CDR2 FQNEAQ (reference sequence). The length of the CDR3 is 15 residues. V lost 2 bases to trimming and J lost 0 bases, with 8 bases between them. This CDR3 is CASSLNREAKNIQYF. DNA for the CDR3: TGTGCCAGCAGCTTAAACAGGGAAGCCAAAAACATTCAGTACTTC.

The V call is TRBV20-1, the J call TRBJ2-7; D may be TRBD1 (5 bases). This CDR3 has 11 residues. CDR1 and CDR2 (germline): DFQATT, SNEGSKA (reference sequence). Trimming left V 3 bases short and J 3 bases short, with 6 bases between. The CDR3 bases are TGCAGTGCTAGCAGGGTCTACGAGCAGTACTTC. Translation: CSASRVYEQYF.

This chain links TRBV30 with TRBJ2-3; 7 nucleotides line up with TRBD1. The CDR3 length is 14 residues. The J segment lost 3 bases and the V segment lost 2 bases, leaving 5 bases of the junction unmatched. Per the germline V gene, CDR1 is GTSNPN and CDR2 is SVGIG (reference sequence). DNA of the CDR3: TGTGCCTGGAGTCAGGGACAGACGACAGATACGCAGTATTTT. Amino acid sequence: CAWSQGQTTDTQYF.

V usage is TRBV5-6 and J usage is TRBJ2-7; D not resolved. Germline CDR1 is SGHDT and CDR2 is YYEEEE. The CDR3 runs to 11 residues. The germline V and J ends were trimmed by 2 bases and 6 bases, with 6 bases remaining between them. The CDR3 sequence: CASSLFVEQYF. As DNA, the CDR3 is TGTGCCAGCAGCTTATTCGTCGAGCAGTACTTC.

This chain uses TRBV5-6 with TRBJ2-5, with D possibly matching TRBD2 (5 bases). The V and J ends lost 1 base and 5 bases respectively, with 9 bases between them. The germline V gene encodes CDR1 SGHDT and CDR2 YYEEEE. CDR3 length: 13 amino acids. The CDR3 loop is CASSLPGWETQYF. DNA of the CDR3: TGTGCCAGCAGCTTGCCGGGATGGGAGACCCAGTACTTC. Drawing the rest from reference TRBV5-6 and TRBJ2-5, the complete variable domain is DAGVTQSPTHLIKTRGQQVTLRCSPKSGHDTVSWYQQALGQGPQFIFQYYEEEERQRGNFPDRFSGHQFPNYSSELNVNALLLGDSALYLCASSLPGWETQYFGPGTRLLVL.

This chain uses TRBV29-1 with TRBJ2-3; 9 nucleotides agree with TRBD2. CDR3 length: 13 residues. Germline V CDR1 and CDR2: SQVTM, ANQGSEA. V was clipped by 5 bases and J by 5 bases; unmatched bases: 5. CDR3 protein: CSVSPSGIDTQYF. CDR3 bases: TGCAGCGTTTCCCCTAGCGGGATAGATACGCAGTATTTT.